The rows below give T cell receptor beta chains drawn from one sample of a study of vaccination effects on CD4 cells after COVID-19. Their antigen targets remain unknown. Some clones are missing from TCRdb's copy, which holds only in-frame ones; the method was immunoSEQ multiplex PCR. This table holds around 53,000 clones, nearly 75% found once. The sample consisted of CD4+ T cells from PBMCs cultured without peptide, taken after COVID-19 vaccination. The receptors originated from a human donor who had a prior SARS-CoV-2 infection. Both conserved end residues are part of each CDR3. Fields, in order: J gene, D gene, clone size, V gene, CDR3 DNA, CDR3 protein. A D gene is named only where the DNA matches it firmly. The size field is filled for only some rows; it gives once, few, many or a size class.

TRBJ1-4	.	.	TRBV30	TGTGCCTGGAGACCTGGGATTCAACCTAGTGAAAAACTGTTTTTT	CAWRPGIQPSEKLFF
TRBJ2-5	.	.	TRBV11-3	TGTGCCAGCAGCCCCACAGGGTTGGAGACCCAGTACTTC	CASSPTGLETQYF
TRBJ1-3	.	.	TRBV7-9	TGTGCCAGCAGCTTGTTGGTCCCCTACTCTGGAAACACCATATATTTT	CASSLLVPYSGNTIYF
TRBJ1-5	.	.	TRBV10-3	TGTGCCATCAGTGAGTCGACAGGATACAATCAGCCCCAGCATTTT	CAISESTGYNQPQHF
TRBJ2-3	.	.	TRBV20-1	TGCAGTGCTTCCGTAACGGTTACGCAGTATTTT	CSASVTVTQYF
TRBJ1-1	.	.	TRBV3-1/TRBV3-2	TGTGCCAGCAGCCAAGCGGGGGTTGGGACTGAAGCTTTCTTT	CASSQAGVGTEAFF
TRBJ2-3	TRBD2	.	TRBV7-2	TGTGCCAGCAGCTTAAGAAGCGGGACCGATACGCAGTATTTT	CASSLRSGTDTQYF
TRBJ1-2	TRBD1	few	TRBV2	TGTGCCAGCAGTGAACGAAGTGGGGGACAGAACTATGGCTACACCTTC	CASSERSGGQNYGYTF
TRBJ1-4	.	.	TRBV5-1	TGCGCCAGCAGCTTCGGACAGAATGAAAAACTGTTTTTT	CASSFGQNEKLFF
TRBJ2-5	TRBD2	.	TRBV24-1	TGTGCCACCAGTGATTTAGGGCTAGCGGGGGGAAACCAAGAGACCCAGTACTTC	CATSDLGLAGGNQETQYF
TRBJ1-1	.	.	TRBV2	TGTGCCAGCAGAGACCAGGGAGTAATGAACACTGAAGCTTTCTTT	CASRDQGVMNTEAFF
TRBJ2-3	TRBD2	once	TRBV3-1/TRBV3-2	TGTGCCAGCAGCCACTTATGGACTAGCGGATTGAGCACAGATACGCAGTATTTT	CASSHLWTSGLSTDTQYF
TRBJ1-4	.	.	TRBV6-4	TGTGCCAGCAGTCACCTTCGTAGACAGGCCCTTAATGAAAAACTGTTTTTT	CASSHLRRQALNEKLFF
TRBJ1-2	.	.	TRBV6-1	TGTGCCAGCAGTGAAGGGGGATATGGCTACACCTTC	CASSEGGYGYTF
TRBJ2-1	TRBD2	.	TRBV18	TGTGCCAGCTCACCAAGTACTAGCGGGGTCAATGAGCAGTTCTTC	CASSPSTSGVNEQFF
TRBJ2-2	.	.	TRBV7-2	TGTGCCAGCAGCTTAGAGTCCCTGAACACCGGGGAGCTGTTTTTT	CASSLESLNTGELFF
TRBJ1-1	.	.	TRBV6-5	TGTGCCAGCAGTTACGGCAGGGCGGGCACTGAAGCTTTCTTT	CASSYGRAGTEAFF
TRBJ1-6	.	few	TRBV16	TGTGCCAGCAGCCAATCGGGACTCCTACGGAGCTCCTATAATTCACCCCTCCACTTT	CASSQSGLLRSSYNSPLHF
TRBJ2-3	.	.	TRBV5-8	TGTGCCAGCAGCTTCCGGGACTGGGGAGATACGCAGTATTTT	CASSFRDWGDTQYF
TRBJ1-1	TRBD1	.	TRBV6-5	TGTGCCAGCAGTTACTCGGGACAGATGAACACTGAAGCTTTCTTT	CASSYSGQMNTEAFF
TRBJ1-6	.	few	TRBV3-1/TRBV3-2	TGTGCCAGCAGCCATCAGGGAAGGGAATCACCCCTCCACTTT	CASSHQGRESPLHF
TRBJ2-1	TRBD2	.	TRBV5-1	TGCGCCAGCATGATCGGCCGGGGGACTAGCCGCAATGAGCAGTTCTTC	CASMIGRGTSRNEQFF
TRBJ1-4	.	.	TRBV5-1	TGCGCCAGCAGCACCGGGACCATTGTTGGAAAACTGTTTTTT	CASSTGTIVGKLFF
TRBJ1-1	.	.	TRBV2	TGTGCCAGCAGTGAGAGGGGTTGGGACACTGAAGCTTTCTTT	CASSERGWDTEAFF
TRBJ1-1	.	once	TRBV7-2	TGTGCCAGCAGCTTACGGGGGGCGCGCGCTTTCTTT	CASSLRGARAFF
TRBJ2-1	TRBD2	few	TRBV5-4	TGTGCCAGCAGCCCAACACAACTAGCGGGGGGTGGCAACAATGAGCAGTTCTTC	CASSPTQLAGGGNNEQFF
TRBJ2-5	.	few	TRBV5-6	TGTGCCAGCAGCTTGCAGGGGCAAGAGACCCAGTACTTC	CASSLQGQETQYF
TRBJ1-1	.	.	TRBV7-2	TGTGCCAGCAGCTTCTCGGGGGTCACTGAAGCTTTCTTT	CASSFSGVTEAFF
TRBJ2-5	TRBD2	.	TRBV4-1	TGCGCCAGCAGCCCTCGGGAGGCCGGGGGAGAGACCCAGTACTTC	CASSPREAGGETQYF
TRBJ2-1	.	.	TRBV9	TGTGCCAGCAGCGCCGACGACACCTACTGGAATGAGCAGTTCTTC	CASSADDTYWNEQFF
TRBJ2-5	.	.	TRBV11-1	TGTGCCAGCAGCCTACACCCGGGACAAAGTACGACCCAGTACTTC	CASSLHPGQSTTQYF
TRBJ1-2	.	.	TRBV5-1	TGCGCCAGCAGCTTGGCCTTGGTCGGGAGCGGCTACACCTTC	CASSLALVGSGYTF
TRBJ1-5	.	.	TRBV5-1	TGCGCCAGCAGCTCCACGGGGGGCCTAGATCAGCCCCAGCATTTT	CASSSTGGLDQPQHF
TRBJ2-1	.	.	TRBV15	TGTGCCACCAGCAGAGGAGGGAGTAGCAGCTCCTACAATGAGCAGTTCTTC	CATSRGGSSSSYNEQFF
TRBJ2-7	TRBD1	.	TRBV5-1	TGCGCCAGCAGCCTCACGACAGGGAACGAGCAGTACTTC	CASSLTTGNEQYF
TRBJ1-2	.	few	TRBV18	TGTGCCAGCTCGCCTTACGGGGAATTGGGCTACACCTTC	CASSPYGELGYTF
TRBJ1-2	.	few	TRBV5-4	TGTGCCAGCAGCTTGTTTTCGGGGAGGGAAGGCTATGGCTACACCTTC	CASSLFSGREGYGYTF
TRBJ2-1	.	.	TRBV5-4	TGTGCCAGCAGCGCACCCTTAGGACAGATCAATGAGCAGTTCTTC	CASSAPLGQINEQFF
TRBJ2-3	.	once	TRBV30	TGTGCCTGGAGTTCTGGGCAGGCGCCGGGTGGTACGCAGTATTTT	CAWSSGQAPGGTQYF
TRBJ2-2	TRBD2	.	TRBV7-2	TGTGCCAGCAGCCCACGACTAGCGGGAGGGACCGGGGAGCTGTTTTTT	CASSPRLAGGTGELFF
TRBJ1-2	.	.	TRBV5-6	TGTGCCAGCAGCTTGGAAGACGGGGACGCTAACTATGGCTACACCTTC	CASSLEDGDANYGYTF
TRBJ1-2	TRBD1	.	TRBV2	TGTGCCACCGACAGGGAGAACTATGGCTACACCTTC	CATDRENYGYTF
TRBJ2-3	.	few	TRBV5-1	TGCGCCAGCAGCTTGGGACAGGAGACAGATACGCAGTATTTT	CASSLGQETDTQYF
TRBJ2-5	.	.	TRBV21-1	TGTGCCAGCAGCACCCGAGGGGGGCAAGAGACCCAGTACTTC	CASSTRGGQETQYF
TRBJ2-7	.	.	TRBV4-3	TGCGCCAGCAGCCAAGATCTCAGAAGGGCTACCTACGAGCAGTACTTC	CASSQDLRRATYEQYF
TRBJ1-3	.	.	TRBV3-1/TRBV3-2	TGTGCCAGCAGCCAAGATCCCAACAGCTTCTCTGGAAACACCATATATTTT	CASSQDPNSFSGNTIYF
TRBJ2-5	.	.	TRBV2	TGTGCCAGCAGTGAATTAAGAGAGACCCAGTACTTC	CASSELRETQYF